The 7 T cell receptor beta chains given below trace back to one sample, sequenced in a study of T cell responses to AZD1222 COVID-19 vaccine. Using immunoSEQ multiplex PCR, the repertoire was profiled, and TCRdb retains in-frame clones only, with some absent. This repertoire shows tens of thousands of clones, more than 75% found once; its top ten account for roughly 9.6%. The sample was peripheral blood, taken 28 days after the second AZD1222 dose. Receptors were obtained from an adult who received the AZD1222 COVID-19 vaccine.

The rearrangement links TRBV18 to TRBJ2-7, with D possibly matching TRBD2 (6 bases). The CDR3 is 13 residues long. The ends were cut back, 2 bases at V and 6 bases at J, with 11 bases in the middle. Germline V gives CDR1 KGHSH, CDR2 LQKENI. CDR3 residues: CASSPSQGGEQYF. The CDR3, as DNA: TGTGCCAGCTCACCATCTCAGGGAGGCGAGCAGTACTTC.

This clone was observed a few times. The V and J genes are TRBV5-6 and TRBJ1-2, with 8 positions matching TRBD1. The J segment lost 1 base and the V segment lost 1 base, leaving 3 bases of the junction unmatched. This CDR3 has 15 amino acids. Looked up from germline, CDR1 is SGHDT and CDR2 is YYEEEE. The CDR3 DNA is TGTGCCAGCAGCTTGTGGGACAGGATTAACTATGGCTACACCTTC. It codes for CASSLWDRINYGYTF.

The rearrangement links TRBV5-1 to TRBJ2-1; either TRBD1 or TRBD2 may fit D (5 bases each). The CDR3 extends over 13 amino acids. Looked up from germline, CDR1 is SGHRS and CDR2 is YFSETQ. V shed 2 bases and J shed 7 bases, with 10 bases lying between them. Written as DNA, the CDR3 is TGCGCCAGCAGCTTCTACAGGAGGAATGAGCAGTTCTTC. Translated: CASSFYRRNEQFF.

This chain uses TRBV5-1 with TRBJ1-4, with TRBD1 matching 8 bases. Germline CDR1 and CDR2: SGHRS and YFSETQ. This CDR3 contains 15 residues. The J segment lost 7 bases and the V segment lost 0 bases, leaving 5 bases of the junction unmatched. The CDR3 spells CASSLDGTGGEKLFF. In DNA, the CDR3 is TGCGCCAGCAGCTTGGACGGGACAGGCGGTGAAAAACTGTTTTTT. The full variable domain, with the rest looked up from reference TRBV5-1 and TRBJ1-4, is KAGVTQTPRYLIKTRGQQVTLSCSPISGHRSVSWYQQTPGQGLQFLFEYFSETQRNKGNFPGRFSGRQFSNSRSEMNVSTLELGDSALYLCASSLDGTGGEKLFFGSGTQLSVL.

This clone was found once. The J gene is TRBJ2-2, the V gene TRBV2; no firm D call. The CDR3 is made up of 14 amino acids. Germline CDR1 is SNHLY and CDR2 is FYNNEI. With 9 bases removed from V and 0 bases from J, the gap between germline ends came to 11 bases. The CDR3 DNA reads as TGTGCCAGTACTACTACCCCGAACACCGGGGAGCTGTTTTTT. Amino acids: CASTTTPNTGELFF.

CDR3 region: CASSLIAGQETQYF. The CDR3 nucleotides are TGTGCCAGCAGCTTGATAGCGGGGCAAGAGACCCAGTACTTC. The gene calls are TRBV6-2 or TRBV6-3 and TRBJ2-5; TRBD2 agrees at 8 bases. Germline loops: CDR1 MNHEY, CDR2 SVGEGT. This CDR3 contains 14 residues. Germline trimming cut 6 bases from V and 2 bases from J; bases unmatched to any gene: 5.

The rearrangement uses TRBV19 and TRBJ2-5; a weak D match, TRBD2 (7 bases). In germline, CDR1 is LNHDA, CDR2 SQIVND (reference sequence). This CDR3 has 16 amino acids. Deletions cut 3 bases from V and 5 bases from J, with 19 bases between. CDR3 bases: TGTGCCAGTAGTATTGAAGGGGGGGCGACGGGTGAGACCCAGTACTTC. This codes for CASSIEGGATGETQYF.